Only one count was recorded for the clone carrying this T cell receptor beta chain. This record belongs to a study of blood T cell repertoires in COVID-19. About the research overall: Samples taken during acute and convalescent COVID-19 were collected in the United States, Italy and Spain.

V was shortened by 0 bases and J by 2 bases, with 11 bases between the two germline ends. This CDR3 is built from 15 residues. Germline CDR1 and CDR2: SGDLS and YYNGEE. Authors' data handling: Amplification with reference gene primers provided the estimates of nucleated cell counts. Sequenced by immunoSEQ multiplex PCR; TCRdb stores in-frame clones only, minus some. V and J calls and clone size follow that table, whereas D and trimming were derived from the DNA. The sample lists about 310,000 clones, 87% seen once, with about 9.8% in the top ten. Donors of Cohort 3 who recovered were those that had two negative PCRs, clearance, or symptom resolution.

This sequence originates from a woman between 18 and 29 years old who had recovered from COVID-19. Input material: PBMCs or T cells enriched from blood (not recorded which). The gene calls are TRBV9 and TRBJ1-1; D is unresolved. DNA for the CDR3: TGTGCCAGCAGCGTAGGGTTTGGAGTAAACACTGAAGCTTTCTTT. Residues: CASSVGFGVNTEAFF.